A selection of T cell receptor beta chains follows, all from one sample in a study of OX40 agonist ivuxolimab in advanced cancers. Libraries were prepared by immunoSEQ multiplex PCR; TCRdb keeps only in-frame clonotypes and omits some of them. The data show some 140,000 clones, with 90% to 95% seen just once and about 0.93% held by the top ten. Sequenced here: CD4+ or CD8+ T cells sorted from blood, sampled in a trial of the OX40 agonist ivuxolimab. The receptor set was obtained from an adult with an advanced solid tumor such as melanoma, head and neck, liver or kidney cancer. The CDR3 runs from the conserved cysteine through the conserved F or W. Fields, in order: CDR3 protein, CDR3 DNA, V gene, D gene, clone size, J gene. A D gene is named only where the DNA matches it firmly. Only some rows state a clone size, as once, few, many or a class for expanded clones.

CASSPGGGRNTEAFF TGTGCCAGCAGCCCGGGGGGGGGAAGGAACACTGAAGCTTTCTTT TRBV7-8 - - TRBJ1-1
CASRVLDGGNTIYF TGTGCCAGCAGAGTCTTGGACGGAGGAAACACCATATATTTT TRBV6-5 - - TRBJ1-3
CASSPYEETQYF TGTGCCAGCTCACCCTATGAGGAGACCCAGTACTTC TRBV18 - - TRBJ2-5
CAIRATGSNQPQHF TGTGCCATCAGAGCGACAGGGAGCAATCAGCCCCAGCATTTT TRBV10-3 TRBD1 - TRBJ1-5
CASSLDRYTDTQYF TGTGCCAGCAGTCTGGACAGGTACACAGATACGCAGTATTTT TRBV7-2 TRBD1 - TRBJ2-3
CASSSRVSSTDTQYF TGTGCCAGCAGTTCCAGGGTCTCTAGCACAGATACGCAGTATTTT TRBV7-3 - - TRBJ2-3
CASSSTNAYGYTF TGTGCCAGCAGTTCCACCAATGCCTATGGCTACACCTTC TRBV27 - - TRBJ1-2
CASSLPGTGHYNEQFF TGTGCCAGCAGTTTACCCGGGACTGGACACTACAATGAGCAGTTCTTC TRBV27 - - TRBJ2-1
CASSIRGAGGELFF TGTGCCAGTAGTATCCGGGGGGCAGGCGGGGAGCTGTTTTTT TRBV19 - - TRBJ2-2
CASSLARVLNTEAFF TGTGCCAGCAGCTTAGCGAGGGTCCTGAACACTGAAGCTTTCTTT TRBV7-2 - - TRBJ1-1
CASSQGLAVTRQYF TGTGCCAGCAGTCAGGGACTAGCGGTTACGAGGCAGTACTTC TRBV27 TRBD2 - TRBJ2-7
CASSKLTSGTSNIFF TGTGCCAGCAGTAAACTTACCTCCGGGACATCAAATATCTTCTTC TRBV2 - - TRBJ2-1
CASSDRLQASPLHF TGTGCCAGCAGTGACAGACTACAAGCTTCACCCCTCCACTTT TRBV27 - - TRBJ1-6
CASSLPGGGANVLTF TGTGCCAGCAGTTTGCCAGGAGGTGGGGCCAACGTCCTGACTTTC TRBV28 - once TRBJ2-6
CASSESGSTYEQYF TGCGCCAGCAGTGAGTCCGGTTCCACCTACGAGCAGTACTTC TRBV10-1 - - TRBJ2-7
CASSLALGSSYNSPLHF TGTGCCAGCAGCTTAGCTTTGGGCAGCTCCTATAATTCACCCCTCCACTTT TRBV11-2 - once TRBJ1-6
CASSYSGGKGQYF TGTGCCAGCAGTTACTCGGGCGGAAAAGGGCAGTATTTT TRBV6-5 - - TRBJ2-3
CASSSDRGGYTF TGTGCCAGCTCAAGCGACAGGGGAGGCTACACCTTC TRBV18 TRBD1 - TRBJ1-2
CATKPGDFYNEQFF TGCGCCACCAAGCCGGGGGACTTCTACAATGAGCAGTTCTTC TRBV10-1 - - TRBJ2-1
CASSLGASGRVLDEQYF TGTGCCAGCAGCTTGGGTGCTAGCGGGAGGGTACTTGATGAGCAGTACTTC TRBV5-4 TRBD2 - TRBJ2-7
CASSPRTARDTGELFF TGTGCCAGCAGCCCCCGAACGGCCAGGGACACCGGGGAGCTGTTTTTT TRBV9 - - TRBJ2-2
CASSLLAGVIYEQYF TGTGCCAGCAGCCTACTAGCGGGAGTTATATACGAGCAGTACTTC TRBV7-2 TRBD2 - TRBJ2-7
CASSAGERWGNTIYF TGTGCCAGCAGCGCCGGGGAGAGGTGGGGGAACACCATATATTTT TRBV9 - - TRBJ1-3
CAISGRGNYEQYF TGTGCCATCAGTGGCAGGGGTAACTACGAGCAGTACTTC TRBV10-3 - - TRBJ2-7
CASSPGTKDEQYF TGCGCCAGCAGCCCCGGGACAAAGGACGAGCAGTACTTC TRBV4-3 - - TRBJ2-7
CASRVTGTGNGYTF TGTGCCAGCAGAGTAACCGGGACAGGGAATGGCTACACCTTC TRBV6-4 TRBD1 - TRBJ1-2
CASSTGTAENYGYTF TGTGCCAGCAGTACCGGGACAGCCGAGAACTATGGCTACACCTTC TRBV6-5 TRBD1 - TRBJ1-2
CAWGIGEKLFF TGTGCCTGGGGGATTGGTGAAAAACTGTTTTTT TRBV30 - - TRBJ1-4
CASSLQGQGRGAFF TGTGCCAGCAGCTTACAAGGACAGGGCCGAGGAGCTTTCTTT TRBV7-2 TRBD1 - TRBJ1-1
CASSRTTDRFTGELFF TGCGCCAGCAGCCGAACTACGGACAGATTCACCGGGGAGCTGTTTTTT TRBV4-3 - once TRBJ2-2
CASSPKGGETEAFF TGTGCCAGCTCACCTAAGGGTGGGGAAACTGAAGCTTTCTTT TRBV18 - - TRBJ1-1
CASSFGGQRAKNIQYF TGTGCCAGCAGTTTTGGGGGCCAAAGAGCCAAAAACATTCAGTACTTC TRBV27 - - TRBJ2-4
CASSPPRGRGTGELFF TGTGCCAGCAGCCCCCCTCGCGGGAGGGGGACCGGGGAGCTGTTTTTT TRBV7-9 TRBD2 - TRBJ2-2
CATSKTNTEAFF TGTGCCACCAGCAAAACGAACACTGAAGCTTTCTTT TRBV15 - few TRBJ1-1
CASSLGGIGELFF TGTGCCAGCAGCTTAGGGGGGATCGGGGAGCTGTTTTTT TRBV5-6 - - TRBJ2-2
CASSALLAGTNTGELFF TGTGCCAGCAGCGCATTACTAGCGGGCACGAACACCGGGGAGCTGTTTTTT TRBV7-6 TRBD2 - TRBJ2-2
CASSPREAGPDTQYF TGTGCCAGCAGCCCGCGGGAGGCAGGGCCAGATACGCAGTATTTT TRBV9 TRBD2 - TRBJ2-3
CASSPQGGKLFF TGTGCCAGCAGCCCGCAAGGTGGAAAACTGTTTTTT TRBV7-3 - - TRBJ1-4
CASTDSPWVKVDYGYTF TGTGCCAGTACCGATTCCCCATGGGTCAAGGTCGACTATGGCTACACCTTC TRBV19 - - TRBJ1-2
CASSFGLSPFDTGELFF TGCGCCAGCAGCTTCGGACTGAGCCCCTTTGACACCGGGGAGCTGTTTTTT TRBV5-1 - - TRBJ2-2
CASSLGAAPSYEQYF TGTGCCAGCAGCTTAGGCGCGGCACCCTCCTACGAGCAGTACTTC TRBV7-9 - - TRBJ2-7
CASSLGETGELFF TGCGCCAGCAGCTTGGGGGAAACCGGGGAGCTGTTTTTT TRBV5-1 - - TRBJ2-2
CASSPDRTYGYTF TGTGCCAGCTCACCGGACAGGACCTATGGCTACACCTTC TRBV18 TRBD1 - TRBJ1-2
CASSTPPGQGLNSPLHF TGTGCCAGCAGCACACCCCCGGGACAGGGACTCAATTCACCCCTCCACTTT TRBV7-2 TRBD1 - TRBJ1-6
CAISEGSYEQYF TGTGCCATCAGTGAGGGTTCCTACGAGCAGTACTTC TRBV10-3 - - TRBJ2-7
CASSQHLSGANVLTF TGTGCCAGCAGCCAGCACCTCTCTGGGGCCAACGTCCTGACTTTC TRBV5-4 - - TRBJ2-6
CASSPTGEGSYEQYF TGTGCCAGCAGTCCAACCGGGGAGGGGTCGTACGAGCAGTACTTC TRBV6-1 TRBD2 - TRBJ2-7
CASSGSGTSYEQYF TGTGCCAGCAGCGGTTCCGGGACATCCTACGAGCAGTACTTC TRBV6-1 - - TRBJ2-7